Below, 24 T cell receptor beta chains from the same sample are listed, as sequenced in a study of blood T cell repertoires in COVID-19. Using immunoSEQ multiplex PCR, the repertoire was profiled, and TCRdb retains in-frame clones only, with some absent. The sample has 150,000 or so clones; approximately 81% are singletons. The specimen sequenced was PBMCs or T cells enriched from blood (not recorded which). These receptors all stem from a woman between 45 and 60 years old who had recovered from COVID-19.

This clone showed up just once. The rearrangement links TRBV3-1 (or the pseudogene TRBV3-2) to TRBJ1-1; weak D call: TRBD1 (6 bases). Germline CDR1 and CDR2: LGHDT and YNNKEL (reference sequence). V shed 7 bases and J shed 4 bases, with 25 bases lying between them. The CDR3 totals 17 residues. The CDR3 DNA reads as TGTGCCAGCACCATGAACAGGGACGTGACCTCACGCACTGAAGCTTTCTTT. It yields the protein CASTMNRDVTSRTEAFF.

This chain connects TRBV19 to TRBJ1-2; TRBD1 matches 8 bases. Unmatched junction bases numbered 8, after V lost 9 bases and J lost 8 bases. Germline values: CDR1 LNHDA, CDR2 SQIVND (reference sequence). CDR3 length: 12 residues. This CDR3 reads CASQQGARGYTF. The CDR3 DNA reads TGTGCCAGCCAGCAGGGGGCTAGAGGCTACACCTTC.

The chain combines TRBV5-4 with TRBJ2-2; D possibly corresponds to TRBD1 (6 bases). CDR1 SGHNT and CDR2 YYREEE come from the germline V gene (reference sequence). Between the trimmed V and J ends, which lost 0 bases and 4 bases, there was a span of 10 bases. This CDR3 has 15 residues. The DNA for the CDR3 is TGTGCCAGCAGCTTGGGGGGGCGTACCACCGGGGAGCTGTTTTTT. Residues: CASSLGGRTTGELFF.

This clone showed up just once. CDR3 sequence reads: CASRGEFGNTIYF. CDR3 nucleotide sequence: TGTGCCAGTAGAGGGGAATTCGGAAACACCATATATTTT. The genes are TRBV19 and TRBJ1-3, with D possibly being TRBD1 (5 bases). CDR3 length equals 13 residues. Looked up from germline, CDR1 is LNHDA and CDR2 is SQIVND (reference sequence). The V end was cut by 6 bases, the J end by 4 bases, with 10 bases between.

This clone was counted between two and nine times. This sample also contains other DNA sequences that code for the same CDR3. The chain uses TRBV19 and TRBJ1-1; maybe TRBD1 (5 bases). CDR1 and CDR2 (germline): LNHDA, SQIVND (reference sequence). V lost 2 bases to trimming and J lost 7 bases, with 8 bases between them. The CDR3 spans 12 residues. The CDR3 DNA reads as TGTGCCAGTAGTATAAGGGGAGGTGAAGCTTTCTTT. It yields the protein CASSIRGGEAFF.

This clone was counted a few times. The chain uses TRBV9 and TRBJ1-1; 7 positions agree with TRBD1. Germline trimming cut 0 bases from V and 0 bases from J; bases unmatched to any gene: 5. This CDR3 is built from 16 residues. The germline CDR1 and CDR2 sequences are SGDLS and YYNGEE. The CDR3 is CASSVGPGGMNTEAFF. The CDR3, as DNA: TGTGCCAGCAGCGTAGGTCCAGGGGGGATGAACACTGAAGCTTTCTTT.

In the case of this clone: The sample contains more than one DNA sequence encoding this CDR3. The chain has TRBV19 and TRBJ1-5; no clear D gene. Germline lookup yields CDR1 LNHDA and CDR2 SQIVND (reference sequence). CDR3 size: 14 residues. V lost 2 bases, J lost 4 bases, and 9 bases lay in between. The CDR3: CASSIISGNQPQHF. The CDR3 DNA reads TGTGCCAGTAGTATAATCTCGGGAAATCAGCCCCAGCATTTT.

V usage is TRBV7-3 and J usage is TRBJ2-1; D is perhaps TRBD1 (5 bases). Germline V gene data show CDR1 as SGHTA and CDR2 as FQGTGA. The CDR3 is 12 residues long. V dropped 5 bases and J dropped 12 bases, with 14 bases sitting between them. CDR3 DNA: TGTGCCAGCAGCCCCTCTGGGGCAGGGCAGTTCTTC. Its translation is CASSPSGAGQFF.

This rearrangement joins TRBV6-2 or TRBV6-3 to TRBJ1-2; no reliable D call. The ends were cut back, 3 bases at V and 7 bases at J, with 12 bases in the middle. Germline V gene data show CDR1 as MNHEY and CDR2 as SVGEGT. The CDR3 contains 13 residues. The chain's CDR3 is CASSYGTESGYTF. CDR3 nucleotides: TGTGCCAGCAGTTATGGCACAGAGTCTGGCTACACCTTC.

The chain recombines TRBV18 with TRBJ1-4; D may be TRBD1 (5 bases). The CDR3 consists of 16 residues. The V gene's germline CDR1 is KGHSH and CDR2 LQKENI. Trimming took 2 bases from V and 7 from J, leaving 17 bases between them. The CDR3 DNA reads as TGTGCCAGCTCACCAGGAGAAGGACTCGGGGGTGAAAAACTGTTTTTT. Residues: CASSPGEGLGGEKLFF.

The chain carries TRBV5-8 and TRBJ1-1; 10 bases are shared with TRBD1. Looked up from germline, CDR1 is SGHTS and CDR2 is YDEGEE. V gave up 4 bases and J gave up 11 bases; unmatched junction bases: 8. The CDR3 length is 13 residues. In DNA form, the CDR3 reads TGTGCCAGCAGCCTTGGACAGGGGGGGAGGGCTTTCTTT. The encoded protein is CASSLGQGGRAFF. The full variable domain, completed using reference TRBV5-8 and TRBJ1-1, is EAGVTQSPTHLIKTRGQQATLRCSPISGHTSVYWYQQALGLGLQFLLWYDEGEERNRGNFPPRFSGRQFPNYSSELNVNALELEDSALYLCASSLGQGGRAFFGQGTRLTVV.

The chain is built from TRBV7-3 and TRBJ2-1; TRBD2 matches 10 bases. Looked up from germline, CDR1 is SGHTA and CDR2 is FQGTGA. The junction had 8 bases not matched to a gene; V was cut back by 4 bases and J by 2 bases. The CDR3 extends over 17 amino acids. This CDR3 reads CASSSRTSGGTYNEQFF. CDR3 nucleotides: TGTGCCAGCAGCTCCCGGACTAGCGGTGGGACCTACAATGAGCAGTTCTTC.

V and J are TRBV7-9 and TRBJ2-3; 8 bases match TRBD1. Germline V gene lookup returns CDR1 SEHNR and CDR2 FQNEAQ (reference sequence). The CDR3 has 14 residues. With V trimmed by 6 bases and J by 6 bases, 8 bases remained unmatched. This CDR3 reads CASRRGQVQDTQYF. DNA for the CDR3: TGTGCCAGCAGACGGGGACAGGTGCAGGATACGCAGTATTTT.

In its sample, this clone was seen a few times. The rearrangement joins TRBV7-2 to TRBJ2-7; 9 bases agree with TRBD2. V shed 2 bases, J shed 7 bases, and the junction held 12 bases outside the gene matches. The CDR3 sequence is 16 residues long. CDR1 and CDR2 (germline): SGHTA, FQGNSA. The CDR3 DNA reads as TGTGCCAGCAGCTTATCTAGCGGGGCCTGGGTGGGAGAGCAGTACTTC. Its protein product is CASSLSSGAWVGEQYF.

The chain recombines TRBV12-3 or TRBV12-4 with TRBJ1-1; 12 nucleotides align to TRBD1. The CDR3 totals 13 residues. V dropped 3 bases and J dropped 11; count of bases not matched to a gene: 4. CDR3 nucleotides: TGTGCCAGCAGTTTGAGGGACAGGGGGCATGCTTTCTTT. Protein sequence: CASSLRDRGHAFF.

This chain uses TRBV6-2 or TRBV6-3 with TRBJ2-1; 7 bases line up with TRBD1. The CDR3 runs 11 residues. The J segment lost 15 bases and the V segment lost 4 bases, leaving 6 bases of the junction unmatched. CDR1 MNHEY and CDR2 SVGEGT come from the germline V gene. The CDR3 sequence: CASSFTGVTFF. The CDR3 DNA reads TGTGCCAGCAGTTTCACAGGGGTAACGTTCTTC.

The count of this clone is one. The chain is built from TRBV13 and TRBJ1-5, with no clear D. V lost 6 bases and J 3 bases, leaving 12 bases between the germline ends. Germline values: CDR1 PRHDT, CDR2 FYEKMQ (reference sequence). The CDR3 contains 14 residues. This CDR3 reads CASSRRQYNQPQHF. CDR3 coding DNA: TGTGCCAGCAGTCGACGACAATACAATCAGCCCCAGCATTTT.

This chain joins TRBV11-2 and TRBJ2-1, with 9 bases identical to TRBD2. The germline CDR1 and CDR2 sequences are SGHAT and FQNNGV. The junction had 10 bases not matched to a gene; V was cut back by 5 bases and J by 8 bases. The CDR3 covers 15 residues. The CDR3 region has the DNA TGTGCCAGCAGCGCCAGCTCGGGACTAGCCTATGAGCAGTTCTTC. Its protein is CASSASSGLAYEQFF. Complete variable domain (other parts from reference TRBV11-2 and TRBJ2-1): EAGVAQSPRYKIIEKRQSVAFWCNPISGHATLYWYQQILGQGPKLLIQFQNNGVVDDSQLPKDRFSAERLKGVDSTLKIQPAKLEDSAVYLCASSASSGLAYEQFFGPGTRLTVL.

The rearrangement links TRBV7-6 to TRBJ2-1, with TRBD2 matching 13 bases. Germline trimming cut 0 bases from V and 1 base from J; bases unmatched to any gene: 6. Germline V gives CDR1 SGHVS, CDR2 FNYEAQ. The CDR3 runs 19 residues. CDR3 DNA: TGTGCCAGCAGCTTAGCTTGGACTAGCGGGAGAGGGTCCTACAATGAGCAGTTCTTC. Its protein product is CASSLAWTSGRGSYNEQFF.

The V and J genes are TRBV28 and TRBJ1-5; TRBD1 aligns across 7 bases. The CDR3 loop spans 17 amino acids. Trimming at V came to 6 bases and at J to 2 bases, leaving 13 bases not matched to a gene. Germline values: CDR1 MDHEN, CDR2 SYDVKM. The CDR3 protein is CASSRGTVRSGNQPQHF. The CDR3, as DNA: TGTGCCAGCAGCCGCGGGACAGTTAGGTCGGGCAATCAGCCCCAGCATTTT.

In this sample, this clone turned up once. V is TRBV5-8 and J is TRBJ2-6; TRBD1 agrees at 8 bases. V trimming: 10 bases; J trimming: 1 base; junction bases outside the gene matches: 13. Germline values: CDR1 SGHTS, CDR2 YDEGEE. CDR3 size: 17 residues. The CDR3 loop is CAVPRGQVYSGANVLTF. In DNA, the CDR3 is TGTGCCGTACCTAGGGGACAGGTCTATTCTGGGGCCAACGTCCTGACTTTC.

This rearrangement joins TRBV28 to TRBJ1-2; TRBD1 agrees at 8 bases. The CDR3 contains 14 residues. V shed 5 bases, J shed 3 bases, and the junction held 5 bases outside the gene matches. Per germline, CDR1 MDHEN and CDR2 SYDVKM. In nucleotides, the CDR3 is TGTGCCAGCAGTAGGCAGGGGGCCTACTATGGCTACACCTTC. It yields the protein CASSRQGAYYGYTF.

This chain links TRBV3-1 (or the pseudogene TRBV3-2) with TRBJ2-3; the D is unclear. The CDR3 totals 11 residues. The V end was cut by 6 bases, the J end by 2 bases, with 3 bases between. Germline V lookup: CDR1 LGHDT, CDR2 YNNKEL (reference sequence). The CDR3 is CASRATDTQYF. The CDR3, as DNA: TGTGCCAGCAGGGCCACAGATACGCAGTATTTT.

The chain employs TRBV12-5 and TRBJ1-2; 8 positions match TRBD1. Per germline, CDR1 LGHNT and CDR2 FRNRAP. The length of the CDR3 is 13 residues. J gave up 4 bases and V 6 bases, and 4 bases lay outside the gene matches. The CDR3 loop reads CASGLDRGYGYTF. The DNA for the CDR3 is TGTGCTAGTGGCCTCGACAGGGGCTATGGCTACACCTTC.